This T cell receptor (beta chain) stems from a study of siplizumab effects on memory and regulatory T cells. About the research overall: Paired mixed lymphocyte reactions compared siplizumab approximately 0.93 ug/mL against no drug. Findings and limits, study-wide: Siplizumab gave mappable alloreactive CD4+ clones an average Treg-derived fraction of about 72%, against around 29% in controls.

Deletions cut 4 bases from V and 0 bases from J, with 23 bases between. The CDR3 is made up of 18 amino acids. Germline V lookup: CDR1 SGDLS, CDR2 YYNGEE. The repertoire was sequenced with immunoSEQ multiplex PCR; TCRdb's copy has only in-frame clones and lacks some. The top ten clones hold about 8.3% of a sample with fewer than 15,000 clones, approximately 46% of them seen once. By proportion, this clone is medium-sized (0.01 to 0.1%). Its antigen is currently unknown. As described, mixed lymphocyte reaction cells underwent coculture at 37°C for a duration of approximately six days. The chain links TRBV9 to TRBJ2-7; D is perhaps TRBD1 (7 bases). This sequence was found in a human donor in good health; the cells came from an allogeneic mixed lymphocyte reaction. Some clones in this sample may be carry-over from other donors' samples. Sequencing was carried out using CFSE-low (dividing) CD4+ T cells sorted from an allogeneic mixed lymphocyte reaction. The CDR3 spells CASSPLRGAGGTSYEQYF. The CDR3 nucleotides are TGTGCCAGCAGCCCTCTAAGAGGAGCAGGGGGGACCTCCTACGAGCAGTACTTC.